The 27 T cell receptor beta chains below all came from one sample that was sequenced in a study of T cell clusters in autoimmune cytopenias. TRB amplification used approximately 250 ng of peripheral blood genomic DNA. One tube held mixed TRB-A and TRB-B primer pools for touch-down PCR. TCRdb re-called the multiplex PCR reads and gives one entry per CDR3 protein, without DNA. The sample holds fewer than 4,500 distinct CDR3 sequences. Sequencing was performed on peripheral blood. These receptors all come from a human donor with an autoimmune cytopenia or autoimmune hepatitis (not recorded which).

This chain joins TRBV20-1 and TRBJ2-7; TCRdb's D gene call, TRBD1, goes unchecked for lack of DNA. Germline values: CDR1 DFQATT, CDR2 SNEGSKA (reference sequence). The CDR3 runs 12 residues. CDR3 amino acids: CSASAREYEQYF.

The genes are TRBV5-4 and TRBJ1-1; TCRdb picks TRBD1, but there is no DNA to check that call. This CDR3 has 15 residues. Germline V gene lookup returns CDR1 SGHNT and CDR2 YYREEE (reference sequence). CDR3 sequence reads: CASSDWTGDKTEAFF.

J is TRBJ1-3 and V is TRBV5-4. The CDR3 consists of 16 residues. Germline loops: CDR1 SGHNT, CDR2 YYREEE (reference sequence). The chain's CDR3 is CASSLGGTSSGNTIYF.

Considering frequency, this clonotype is medium-sized. The V call is TRBV6-5, the J call TRBJ2-7; without DNA, the TCRdb call of TRBD1 cannot be checked. The CDR3 sequence is 13 residues long. Germline V gene data show CDR1 as MNHEY and CDR2 as SVGAGI. CDR3 sequence: CAISDGRNYEQYF.

This clonotype registers medium-sized by frequency. The J gene is TRBJ2-3, the V gene TRBV12-3 or TRBV12-4; no DNA is available, so the TRBD2 call from TCRdb remains unchecked. The CDR3 runs to 15 residues. CDR3 region: CASLARGTSTDTQYF.

The V gene is TRBV7-9, the J gene TRBJ2-2; TCRdb lists TRBD2, though no DNA is available to test this call. The CDR3 covers 15 residues. Germline V CDR1 and CDR2: SEHNR, FQNEAQ (reference sequence). The CDR3 loop reads CASSQGLARAGELFF.

The rearrangement uses TRBV20-1 and TRBJ2-1; the D call from TCRdb, TRBD1, cannot be confirmed without DNA. Germline V lookup: CDR1 DFQATT, CDR2 SNEGSKA (reference sequence). The CDR3 length is 13 residues. The CDR3 reads CSARSSTDNEQFF.

Its frequency marks this clonotype as medium-sized (0.01 to 0.1%). The chain uses TRBV12-3 or TRBV12-4 and TRBJ1-4. The CDR3 is made up of 15 amino acids. CDR3 in amino acids: CASSPRTAGGEKLFF.

In terms of frequency, this clonotype is medium-sized. The CDR3 spells CASRLWTSGTDTQYF. The chain links TRBV6-2 or TRBV6-3 to TRBJ2-3; TCRdb lists TRBD2, though no DNA is available to test this call. In germline, CDR1 is MNHEY, CDR2 SVGEGT. The CDR3 runs to 15 residues.

The gene calls are TRBV6-5 and TRBJ1-1. CDR1 is MNHEY, CDR2 SVGAGI, per germline. The CDR3 length is 13 residues. The CDR3: CASSYSMTTEAFF.

This clonotype is medium-sized by frequency. The chain carries TRBV30 and TRBJ1-2. Germline V gene sequence: CDR1 GTSNPN, CDR2 SVGIG (reference sequence). CDR3 length: 17 amino acids. The chain's CDR3 is CAWTPLLQGPSNYGYTF. Complete variable domain (other parts from reference TRBV30 and TRBJ1-2): SQTIHQWPATLVQPVGSPLSLECTVEGTSNPNLYWYRQAAGRGLQLLFYSVGIGQISSEVPQNLSASRPQDRQFILSSKKLLLSDSGFYLCAWTPLLQGPSNYGYTFGSGTRLTVV.

Considering frequency, this clonotype is medium-sized. This rearrangement joins TRBV29-1 to TRBJ1-5; there is no DNA to check the TCRdb D call of TRBD1. Germline CDR1 reads SQVTM; CDR2 reads ANQGSEA. The CDR3 is 13 residues long. CDR3 in amino acids: CSVVGQGYQPQHF.

Frequency places this clonotype as medium-sized (0.01 to 0.1%). The V call is TRBV6-5, the J call TRBJ1-2; lacking DNA, the TRBD1 call made by TCRdb goes unchecked. The germline V gene encodes CDR1 MNHEY and CDR2 SVGAGI. The length of the CDR3 is 12 residues. The CDR3 protein is CASRTTGGGYTF.

By frequency, this clonotype registers medium-sized. The chain carries TRBV6-5 and TRBJ1-1; TCRdb's assignment of TRBD1 cannot be checked, as there is no DNA. Germline CDR1 MNHEY, CDR2 SVGAGI. CDR3 length: 13 amino acids. CDR3 loop: CATKTGGYPEAFF.

The chain recombines TRBV24-1 with TRBJ2-2; TCRdb picks TRBD2, but there is no DNA to check that call. Germline CDR1 KGHDR, CDR2 SFDVKD. The CDR3 loop spans 16 amino acids. CDR3 protein: CATSDQTSGHTGELFF.

According to its frequency, this clonotype is medium-sized (0.01 to 0.1%). This chain connects TRBV19 to TRBJ1-4. The CDR3 loop spans 16 amino acids. CDR1 LNHDA and CDR2 SQIVND come from the germline V gene (reference sequence). CDR3 residues: CASSPPGTRVNEKLFF.

The V call is TRBV7-2, the J call TRBJ2-7; TCRdb indicates TRBD2, and absent DNA this call remains unverified. The CDR3 is 13 residues long. CDR1 and CDR2 (germline): SGHTA, FQGNSA. Here the CDR3 reads CASRAEPSSEQYF.

By frequency, this clonotype is medium-sized. The V gene is TRBV18, the J gene TRBJ2-3. Germline loops: CDR1 KGHSH, CDR2 LQKENI. CDR3 size: 13 residues. The CDR3 protein is CASSPVPVDTQYF.

The chain carries TRBV6-6 and TRBJ2-5. There are 13 residues in the CDR3. The germline CDR1 and CDR2 sequences are MNHNY and SVGAGI (reference sequence). The CDR3 loop is CASSPYTQETQYF.

The V call is TRBV20-1, the J call TRBJ1-3. The CDR3 has 18 residues. The germline V gene encodes CDR1 DFQATT and CDR2 SNEGSKA (reference sequence). This chain's CDR3 is CSARGGREGSGSGNTIYF.

This sequence joins TRBV5-6 and TRBJ2-7. This CDR3 region has 13 residues. The germline CDR1 and CDR2 sequences are SGHDT and YYEEEE. CDR3 sequence: CASSTQMTYEQYF.

The chain has TRBV11-3 and TRBJ1-2; the TRBD1 assignment by TCRdb is unverifiable without DNA. This CDR3 contains 16 residues. CDR1 SGHNT and CDR2 YENEEA come from the germline V gene. The CDR3 protein is CASSKPRTAANYGYTF.

The chain combines TRBV20-1 with TRBJ2-7; checking the TCRdb D call of TRBD2 is not possible without DNA. CDR1 DFQATT and CDR2 SNEGSKA come from the germline V gene (reference sequence). The CDR3 runs to 13 residues. This CDR3 is CSAPKREGYEQYF.

This clonotype counts as medium-sized by frequency. J is TRBJ2-3 and V is TRBV24-1; no DNA is available, so the TRBD1 call from TCRdb remains unchecked. This CDR3 contains 13 residues. Germline CDR1 reads KGHDR; CDR2 reads SFDVKD. CDR3 sequence reads: CATGQGDTDTQYF.

This clonotype ranks as medium-sized in terms of frequency. The rearrangement links TRBV18 to TRBJ2-5; absent DNA, TCRdb's TRBD1 call cannot be checked. The CDR3 is 16 amino acids. Per the germline V gene, CDR1 is KGHSH and CDR2 is LQKENI. This CDR3 reads CASSPWTGNDQETQYF. Drawing the rest from reference TRBV18 and TRBJ2-5, the complete variable domain is NAGVMQNPRHLVRRRGQEARLRCSPMKGHSHVYWYRQLPEEGLKFMVYLQKENIIDESGMPKERFSAEFPKEGPSILRIQQVVRGDSAAYFCASSPWTGNDQETQYFGPGTRLLVL.

This clonotype shows up as medium-sized by frequency. The chain has TRBV19 and TRBJ2-2. This CDR3 has 14 amino acids. In germline, CDR1 is LNHDA, CDR2 SQIVND (reference sequence). The CDR3 is CASAWAHPTGELFF. Using reference TRBV19 and TRBJ2-2 for the parts outside the CDR3, the full variable domain is DGGITQSPKYLFRKEGQNVTLSCEQNLNHDAMYWYRQDPGQGLRLIYYSQIVNDFQKGDIAEGYSVSREKKESFPLTVTSAQKNPTAFYLCASAWAHPTGELFFGEGSRLTVL.

V is TRBV7-9 and J is TRBJ2-2; TCRdb names TRBD1, which stays unverified in the absence of DNA. The germline CDR1 and CDR2 sequences are SEHNR and FQNEAQ (reference sequence). The CDR3 loop spans 15 amino acids. The CDR3 protein is CASSSVGGRTGELFF.